This record looks at one T cell receptor beta chain sequence and its context. Its target is unknown. An end of the junction does not agree with germline; a read error may underlie this. These data belong to a study of tumor-infiltrating lymphocytes in primary liver carcinoma. Whole-study context: About 3.65 to 8 million productive TCRbeta reads were obtained from the samples, with similar numbers across tissue types.

A primer matching the constant region was used to make TCR beta cDNA from approximately 0.45 ug of total RNA. Construction of TCR beta libraries relied on three successive nested multiplex PCR rounds employing slightly modified ARM-PCR. Use of TRBV1-TRBV30 forward primers with a C-beta reverse primer characterized the first two PCR rounds, which lasted about 9 cycles each. TCRdb reprocessed the multiplex PCR reads with MiXCR, giving one entry per CDR3 protein. Here the sample spans approximately 73,000 distinct CDR3 sequences, approximately 70% being singletons. Bulk tissue was left unsorted, and RNA and DNA were co-extracted from roughly 20-30 mg of it. Study-level points and caveats: When set against blood, tumors had a significantly higher top-250-clone fraction (p = 0.039).

The CDR3 runs to 13 residues. Germline values: CDR1 SQVTM, CDR2 ANQGSEA. The sequence was collected from a man in his forties or fifties with primary liver carcinoma and hepatitis B virus infection. The chain uses TRBV29-1 and TRBJ2-1, with D tentatively TRBD2 (6 bases). Sequenced material: liver tumor tissue from sampling region 4. Subset defined: tumor region T4, right-lateral pole. The DNA for the CDR3 is TGCAGTGTTGAAGGGACTGACTACAGTGGGCAGTTCTTC. Translated, it gives CSVEGTDYSGQFF.